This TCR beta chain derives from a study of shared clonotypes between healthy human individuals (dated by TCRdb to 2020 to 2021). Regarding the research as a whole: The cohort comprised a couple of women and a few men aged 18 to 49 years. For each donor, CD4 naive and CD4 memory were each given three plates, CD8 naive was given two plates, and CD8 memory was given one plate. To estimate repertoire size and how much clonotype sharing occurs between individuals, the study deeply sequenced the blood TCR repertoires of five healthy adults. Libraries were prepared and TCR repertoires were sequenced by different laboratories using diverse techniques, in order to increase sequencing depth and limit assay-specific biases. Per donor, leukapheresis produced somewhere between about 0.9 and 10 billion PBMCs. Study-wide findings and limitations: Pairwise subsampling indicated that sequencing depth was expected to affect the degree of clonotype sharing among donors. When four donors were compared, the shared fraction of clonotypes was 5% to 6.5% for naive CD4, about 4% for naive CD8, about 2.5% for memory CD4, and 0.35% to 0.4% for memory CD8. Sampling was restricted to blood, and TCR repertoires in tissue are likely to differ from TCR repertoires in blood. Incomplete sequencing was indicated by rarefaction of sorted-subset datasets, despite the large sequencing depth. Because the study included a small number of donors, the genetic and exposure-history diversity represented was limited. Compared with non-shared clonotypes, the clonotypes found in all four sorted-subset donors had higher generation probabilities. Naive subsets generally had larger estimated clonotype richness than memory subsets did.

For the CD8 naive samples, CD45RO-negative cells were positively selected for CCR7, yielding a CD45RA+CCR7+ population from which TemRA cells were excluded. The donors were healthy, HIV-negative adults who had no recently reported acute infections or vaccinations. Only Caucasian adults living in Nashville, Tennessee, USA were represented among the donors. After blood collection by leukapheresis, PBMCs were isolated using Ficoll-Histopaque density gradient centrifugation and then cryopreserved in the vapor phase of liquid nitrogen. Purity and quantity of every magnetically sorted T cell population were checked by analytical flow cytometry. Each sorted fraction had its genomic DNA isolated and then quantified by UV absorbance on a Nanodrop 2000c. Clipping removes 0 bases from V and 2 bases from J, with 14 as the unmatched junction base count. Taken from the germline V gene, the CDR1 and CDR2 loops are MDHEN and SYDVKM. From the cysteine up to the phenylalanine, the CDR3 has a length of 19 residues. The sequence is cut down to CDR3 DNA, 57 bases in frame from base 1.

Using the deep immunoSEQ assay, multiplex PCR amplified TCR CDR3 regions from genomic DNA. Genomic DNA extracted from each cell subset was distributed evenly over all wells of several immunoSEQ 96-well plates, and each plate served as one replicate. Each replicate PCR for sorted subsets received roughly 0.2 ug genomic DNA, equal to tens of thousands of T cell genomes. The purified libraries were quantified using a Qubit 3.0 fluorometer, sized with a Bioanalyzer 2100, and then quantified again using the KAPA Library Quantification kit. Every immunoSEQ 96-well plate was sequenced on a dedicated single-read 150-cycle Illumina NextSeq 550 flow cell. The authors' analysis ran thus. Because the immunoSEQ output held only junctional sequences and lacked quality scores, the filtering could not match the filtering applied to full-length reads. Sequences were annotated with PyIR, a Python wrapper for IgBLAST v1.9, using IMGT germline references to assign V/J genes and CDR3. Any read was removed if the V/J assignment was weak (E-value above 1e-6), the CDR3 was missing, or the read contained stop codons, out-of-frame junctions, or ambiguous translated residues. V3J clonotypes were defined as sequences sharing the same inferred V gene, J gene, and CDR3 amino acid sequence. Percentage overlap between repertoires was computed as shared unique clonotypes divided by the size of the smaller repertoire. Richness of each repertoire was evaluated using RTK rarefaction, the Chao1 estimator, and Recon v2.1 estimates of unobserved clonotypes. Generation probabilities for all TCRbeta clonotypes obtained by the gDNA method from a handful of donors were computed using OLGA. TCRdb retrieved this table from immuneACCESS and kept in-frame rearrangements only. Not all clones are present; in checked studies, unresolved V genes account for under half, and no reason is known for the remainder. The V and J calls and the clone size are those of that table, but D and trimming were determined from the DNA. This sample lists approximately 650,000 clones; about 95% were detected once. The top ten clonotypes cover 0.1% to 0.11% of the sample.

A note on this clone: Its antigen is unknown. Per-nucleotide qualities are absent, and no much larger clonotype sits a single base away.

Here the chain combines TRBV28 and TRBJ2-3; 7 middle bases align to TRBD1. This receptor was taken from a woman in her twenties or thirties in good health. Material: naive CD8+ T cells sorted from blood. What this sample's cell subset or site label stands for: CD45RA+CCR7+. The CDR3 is CASSLWSHRRDSLTDTQYF. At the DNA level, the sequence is TGTGCCAGCAGTTTATGGTCCCACCGCCGGGACAGCCTCACAGATACGCAGTATTTT.